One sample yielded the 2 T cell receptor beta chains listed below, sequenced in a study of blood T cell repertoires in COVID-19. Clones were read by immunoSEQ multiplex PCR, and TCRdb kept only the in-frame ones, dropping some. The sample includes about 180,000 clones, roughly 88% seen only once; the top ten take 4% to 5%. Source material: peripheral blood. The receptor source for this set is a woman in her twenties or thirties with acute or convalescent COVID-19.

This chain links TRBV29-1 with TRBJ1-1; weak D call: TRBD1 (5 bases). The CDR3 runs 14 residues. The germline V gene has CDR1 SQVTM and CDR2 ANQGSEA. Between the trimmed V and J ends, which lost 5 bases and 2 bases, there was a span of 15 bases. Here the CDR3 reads CSVIRDGGNTEAFF. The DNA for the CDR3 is TGCAGCGTTATCCGGGACGGGGGAAACACTGAAGCTTTCTTT.

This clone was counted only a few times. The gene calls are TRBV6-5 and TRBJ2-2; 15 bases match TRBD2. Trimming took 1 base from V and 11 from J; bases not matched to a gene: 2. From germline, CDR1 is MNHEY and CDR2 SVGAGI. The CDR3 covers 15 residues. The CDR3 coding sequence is TGTGCCAGCAGTTACTGGGGACTAGCGGGAGGAGAGCTGTTTTTT. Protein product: CASSYWGLAGGELFF.